Presented here are 17 T cell receptor beta chains from one specimen sequenced in a study of T-cell memory formation after mild COVID-19. TCRdb reanalysed the 5' RACE reads using MiXCR and keeps one entry per CDR3 protein. The sample contains hundreds of thousands of distinct CDR3 sequences, around a sixth of which appear only once. Sequences were obtained from PBMCs or a T cell subset sorted from them (not recorded which). These receptors were taken from a man between 18 and 29 years old who had mild COVID-19 (a few samples of this study predate the infection). Cell type and time point are not known.

The chain is built from TRBV20-1 and TRBJ2-2; a weak D match, TRBD1 (5 bases). The CDR3 spans 14 residues. Per the germline V gene, CDR1 is DFQATT and CDR2 is SNEGSKA (reference sequence). V was cut by 1 base and J by 6 bases, with 12 bases left in between. CDR3: CSARADSNPGELFF. The CDR3 DNA reads TGCAGTGCTAGAGCCGACAGTAATCCCGGGGAGCTGTTTTTT.

J is TRBJ1-4 and V is TRBV7-9; D unclear. Trimming cost V 7 bases and J 3 bases, with 6 bases left between them. There are 12 residues in the CDR3. Looked up from germline, CDR1 is SEHNR and CDR2 is FQNEAQ (reference sequence). The CDR3 spells CASTPSNEKLFF. CDR3 coding DNA: TGTGCCAGCACCCCGTCTAATGAAAAACTGTTTTTT.

This clonotype was detected a few times. The J gene is TRBJ1-6, the V gene TRBV20-1; D gene uncertain. CDR1 is DFQATT, CDR2 SNEGSKA, per germline (reference sequence). The CDR3 contains 12 residues. With 3 bases removed from V and 6 bases from J, the gap between germline ends came to 6 bases. The CDR3 region has the DNA TGCAGTGCTAGTCACAGTAATTCACCCCTCCACTTT. Encoded protein: CSASHSNSPLHF.

The sample holds many counts of this clonotype. The rearrangement links TRBV4-2 to TRBJ2-1, with 10 bases fitting TRBD2. Losses at the gene ends were 2 bases for V and 4 bases for J; bases not matched to a gene: 8. The germline V gene has CDR1 LGHNA and CDR2 YNFKEQ. The CDR3 runs 17 residues. The CDR3 coding sequence is TGTGCCAGCAGCCAAAACTTACCTAGCGGGGGATACAATGAGCAGTTCTTC. This gives the protein CASSQNLPSGGYNEQFF.

The V call is TRBV9, the J call TRBJ1-1; D is unresolved. Per the germline V gene, CDR1 is SGDLS and CDR2 is YYNGEE. The CDR3 runs 16 residues. The V end lost 2 bases, the J end lost 4 bases, and 18 bases lay between the germline ends. In DNA, the CDR3 is TGTGCCAGCAGCGTTTCCCCTGGACCGACCATCACTGAAGCTTTCTTT. It codes for CASSVSPGPTITEAFF.

This clonotype came up a few times. V is TRBV20-1 and J is TRBJ2-5; no firm D call. Germline V gives CDR1 DFQATT, CDR2 SNEGSKA (reference sequence). The CDR3 is 13 residues long. The V end lost 1 base, the J end lost 0 bases, and 6 bases lay between the germline ends. CDR3 bases: TGCAGTGCTAGAGTGCAGAACCAAGAGACCCAGTACTTC. This codes for CSARVQNQETQYF.

This clonotype has only a few counts. The J gene is TRBJ1-5, the V gene TRBV4-1; D may be TRBD1 (5 bases). The V end was cut by 4 bases, the J end by 0 bases, with 10 bases between. The V gene's germline CDR1 is MGHRA and CDR2 YSYEKL. The CDR3 runs to 15 residues. CDR3 sequence: CASSLRGVSNQPQHF. As DNA, the CDR3 is TGCGCCAGCAGCCTTAGAGGGGTTAGCAATCAGCCCCAGCATTTT.

This clonotype was detected ten times or more. The gene calls are TRBV6-6 and TRBJ1-1; D is ambiguous. Germline V gives CDR1 MNHNY, CDR2 SVGAGI (reference sequence). The CDR3 spans 13 residues. The V gene lost 6 bases and the J gene lost 4 bases, with 12 bases spanning the gap. The CDR3 protein is CASSPSRGTEAFF. CDR3 nucleotides: TGTGCCAGCAGCCCTAGTCGTGGCACTGAAGCTTTCTTT.

In this sample, this clonotype turned up a few times. This chain joins TRBV7-9 and TRBJ1-3; D unclear. The CDR3 has 14 amino acids. The germline V and J ends were trimmed by 5 bases and 0 bases, with 8 bases remaining between them. Germline CDR1 SEHNR, CDR2 FQNEAQ (reference sequence). The CDR3 coding sequence is TGTGCCAGCAGCCACGGGAGCTCTGGAAACACCATATATTTT. Translation: CASSHGSSGNTIYF. Using reference TRBV7-9 and TRBJ1-3 for the parts outside the CDR3, the full variable domain is DTGVSQNPRHKITKRGQNVTFRCDPISEHNRLYWYRQTLGQGPEFLTYFQNEAQLEKSRLLSDRFSAERPKGSFSTLEIQRTEQGDSAMYLCASSHGSSGNTIYFGEGSWLTVV.

The sample holds a few counts of this clonotype. This sequence joins TRBV10-3 and TRBJ2-7; 9 positions agree with TRBD2. CDR3 length equals 15 residues. J gave up 6 bases and V 4 bases, and 10 bases lay outside the gene matches. Germline V lookup: CDR1 ENHRY, CDR2 SYGVKD. CDR3 sequence: CAISGASGVLGEQYV. The CDR3 nucleotides read TGTGCCATCAGTGGGGCTAGCGGGGTCTTAGGCGAGCAGTACGTC.

This clonotype was detected a few times. This CDR3 is CASSPRDSRAFF. The DNA of the CDR3 is TGTGCCAGCAGTCCTCGGGACAGTCGAGCTTTCTTT. V is TRBV6-2 or TRBV6-3 and J is TRBJ1-1; TRBD1 aligns across 7 bases. The CDR3 is 12 residues long. Germline V CDR1 and CDR2: MNHEY, SVGEGT. V lost 5 bases, J lost 10 bases, and 7 bases stayed unmatched.

This sequence joins TRBV5-1 and TRBJ1-3, with TRBD1 matching over 7 bases. V shed 4 bases, J shed 4 bases, and the junction held 5 bases outside the gene matches. This CDR3 contains 14 residues. Germline V gives CDR1 SGHRS, CDR2 YFSETQ. CDR3 amino acids: CASSLQGKGNTIYF. The CDR3 region has the DNA TGCGCCAGCAGCCTACAGGGGAAAGGAAACACCATATATTTT.

This chain connects TRBV14 to TRBJ2-3, with 9 bases lining up with TRBD2. V trimming: 0 bases; J trimming: 4 bases; junction bases outside the gene matches: 11. Germline V gene sequence: CDR1 SGHDN, CDR2 FVKESK. The CDR3 runs 18 residues. For the CDR3, the DNA is TGTGCCAGCAGCCAAGAGCGTGGCCTAGCGGGGCTCGCAGATACGCAGTATTTT. As protein: CASSQERGLAGLADTQYF.

The gene calls are TRBV29-1 and TRBJ2-5, with D possibly TRBD1 on 5 matching bases. This CDR3 is 16 amino acids long. Trimming removed 3 bases from V and 0 bases from J, with 17 bases in between. Per the germline V gene, CDR1 is SQVTM and CDR2 is ANQGSEA. CDR3 region: CSVDVLQELYQETQYF. The CDR3 DNA sequence: TGCAGCGTTGACGTCCTACAGGAACTATACCAAGAGACCCAGTACTTC.

The V and J genes are TRBV6-5 and TRBJ1-4; TRBD1 aligns across 9 bases. Per the germline V gene, CDR1 is MNHEY and CDR2 is SVGAGI. With V trimmed by 8 bases and J by 7 bases, 8 bases remained unmatched. There are 14 residues in the CDR3. The chain's CDR3 is CASGPGQGIEKLFF. CDR3 DNA: TGTGCCAGCGGCCCGGGACAGGGTATTGAAAAACTGTTTTTT.

V is TRBV27 and J is TRBJ1-1; perhaps TRBD1 as D (5 bases). The germline V gene has CDR1 MNHEY and CDR2 SMNVEV (reference sequence). The CDR3 is made up of 14 amino acids. With 6 bases removed from V and 2 bases from J, the gap between germline ends came to 13 bases. As DNA, the CDR3 is TGTGCCAGCAGGGGCAGGGAAAAAAACACTGAAGCTTTCTTT. Protein product: CASRGREKNTEAFF.

The CDR3: CASSLGGGPRYEQYV. The CDR3 nucleotides read TGTGCCAGCAGCCTGGGGGGGGGTCCCCGCTACGAGCAGTACGTC. The gene calls are TRBV7-2 and TRBJ2-7; 7 bases are shared with TRBD2. The CDR3 has 15 residues. With 5 bases clipped from V and 3 bases from J, the junction kept 10 bases outside the gene matches. In germline, CDR1 is SGHTA, CDR2 FQGNSA.